These 23 T cell receptor beta chains were sequenced from one sample in a study of identical twins (dated by TCRdb to the mid-2010s). Receptors were amplified or captured by 5' RACE. Sequencing relied on an Illumina HiSeq 2000. Starting from the raw public reads, TCRdb applied fastp trimming at Q25, assembled clones with MiXCR and retained in-frame beta chains. Every distinct CDR3 protein forms one entry, paired with its most common genes and DNA. The sample yields approximately 220,000 distinct CDR3 sequences; roughly 9.4% were counted once. Together, the top ten hold just over 5% of the sample. Material for sequencing was memory (CD45RO+) T cells sorted from blood. The cell subset or site label, read with the paper, signifies: CD45RO+ enriched T cells. These receptors all come from a woman aged 18-29 years in good health.

This clonotype was seen only a few times. The chain combines TRBV20-1 with TRBJ2-1; D not certain. The V and J ends lost 2 bases and 5 bases respectively, with 10 bases between them. The CDR3 runs 13 residues. Germline V gene sequence: CDR1 DFQATT, CDR2 SNEGSKA (reference sequence). In DNA form, the CDR3 reads TGCAGTGCTAGATCGGATGTAGACAATGAGCAGTTCTTC. Translated: CSARSDVDNEQFF.

This rearrangement joins TRBV20-1 to TRBJ2-1; TRBD2 agrees at 9 bases. Germline CDR1 DFQATT, CDR2 SNEGSKA (reference sequence). V shed 6 bases, J shed 2 bases, and the junction held 8 bases outside the gene matches. The CDR3 has 15 amino acids. CDR3 sequence reads: CSAAIRGRAYNEQFF. CDR3 coding DNA: TGCAGTGCCGCAATCCGCGGGAGGGCCTACAATGAGCAGTTCTTC.

This clonotype was seen more than once but under ten times. J is TRBJ2-3 and V is TRBV3-1; D possibly uses TRBD1 or TRBD2 (6 bases each). V was cut by 4 bases and J by 4 bases, with 15 bases left in between. The CDR3 totals 15 residues. The germline V gene encodes CDR1 LGHDT and CDR2 YNNKEL (reference sequence). CDR3 protein: CASSLKGGRADTQYF. DNA of the CDR3: TGTGCCAGCAGCCTAAAAGGGGGGCGGGCAGATACGCAGTATTTT.

This clonotype occurred many times. The chain links TRBV7-3 to TRBJ2-2, with D perhaps matching TRBD1 or TRBD2 (5 bases each). The V end was cut by 2 bases, the J end by 7 bases, with 17 bases between. The CDR3 runs to 16 residues. Per the germline V gene, CDR1 is SGHTA and CDR2 is FQGTGA. The CDR3 sequence: CASSLSPGQRGGELFF. CDR3 nucleotide sequence: TGTGCCAGCAGCTTATCCCCGGGGCAACGGGGCGGGGAGCTGTTTTTT.

This clonotype was recorded many times. The chain has TRBV7-2 and TRBJ1-6; D remains unclear. Trimming pared 4 bases from V and 9 bases from J, leaving 19 bases between. CDR3 length: 16 residues. Germline values: CDR1 SGHTA, CDR2 FQGNSA. The CDR3 region is CASSSSIEVEGSPLHF. CDR3 nucleotides: TGTGCCAGCAGCTCTTCTATAGAGGTTGAGGGTTCACCCCTCCACTTT.

This chain links TRBV5-4 with TRBJ2-3, with 8 bases that match TRBD2. The V gene end was trimmed by 7 bases and the J gene end by 3 bases; junction bases not matched to a gene: 10. CDR3 size: 15 residues. Germline V gene lookup returns CDR1 SGHNT and CDR2 YYREEE (reference sequence). The CDR3 sequence is CASPGASGGTDTQYF. As DNA, the CDR3 is TGTGCCAGCCCCGGGGCGAGCGGGGGTACAGATACGCAGTATTTT.

The chain has TRBV12-3 or TRBV12-4 and TRBJ2-2; D is ambiguous. V shed 2 bases and J shed 7 bases, with 17 bases lying between them. This CDR3 is built from 16 residues. CDR3 protein: CASSLRLVEHGGELFF. CDR3 bases: TGTGCCAGCAGTTTAAGGCTGGTCGAACACGGCGGGGAGCTGTTTTTT.

This clonotype was observed at least ten times. This chain connects TRBV6-5 to TRBJ2-1, with D possibly being TRBD1 (5 bases). Germline-derived CDR1 and CDR2 are MNHEY and SVGAGI. The germline V and J ends were trimmed by 2 bases and 9 bases, with 14 bases remaining between them. CDR3 length equals 14 residues. CDR3 region: CASSYGPPRGEQFF. The CDR3 DNA sequence: TGTGCCAGCAGTTACGGCCCACCTAGGGGTGAGCAGTTCTTC.

This clonotype has only a few counts. The chain has TRBV7-3 and TRBJ2-3, with 7 bases identical to TRBD2. The CDR3 covers 14 residues. The V gene's germline CDR1 is SGHTA and CDR2 FQGTGA. The junction had 4 bases not matched to a gene; V was cut back by 4 bases and J by 3 bases. The DNA of the CDR3 is TGTGCCAGCAGCTGGAGCGGGGAAACAGATACGCAGTATTTT. This sequence encodes CASSWSGETDTQYF.

This clonotype was recorded a few times. The chain couples TRBV20-1 to TRBJ2-1; tentative D call: TRBD2 (6 bases). CDR1 is DFQATT and CDR2 is SNEGSKA in the germline V gene (reference sequence). The CDR3 is made up of 13 amino acids. V gave up 6 bases and J gave up 3 bases, with 12 bases separating them. CDR3 sequence reads: CSAIRDFYNEQFF. The CDR3 DNA reads as TGCAGTGCGATCCGGGACTTCTACAATGAGCAGTTCTTC.

The rearrangement joins TRBV20-1 to TRBJ2-1; D is uncertain. V shed 5 bases and J shed 2 bases, with 19 bases lying between them. The CDR3 runs to 16 residues. Germline CDR1 reads DFQATT; CDR2 reads SNEGSKA (reference sequence). Here the CDR3 reads CSASSLDPGAYNEQFF. CDR3 sequence (DNA): TGCAGTGCTTCAAGCCTCGATCCCGGCGCCTACAATGAGCAGTTCTTC.

This clonotype was observed a few times. The chain links TRBV12-5 to TRBJ2-5; D gene uncertain. CDR3 length: 17 residues. CDR1 and CDR2 from the germline V gene are LGHNT and FRNRAP. V shed 0 bases and J shed 1 base, with 15 bases lying between them. The CDR3 loop is CASGLVPDGRIQETQYF. CDR3 nucleotides: TGTGCTAGTGGTTTGGTACCCGACGGCCGTATCCAAGAGACCCAGTACTTC.

This clonotype was detected many times. The chain joins TRBV29-1 to TRBJ2-2, with D perhaps matching TRBD2 (6 bases). Germline V gives CDR1 SQVTM, CDR2 ANQGSEA. CDR3 length: 16 amino acids. Trimming pared 6 bases from V and 0 bases from J, leaving 17 bases between. CDR3 residues: CSVEEGGGPNTGELFF. The CDR3 coding sequence is TGCAGCGTGGAGGAGGGTGGAGGACCGAACACCGGGGAGCTGTTTTTT.

Only a few counts were recorded for this clonotype. The rearrangement joins TRBV5-1 to TRBJ2-3; TRBD1 matches at 8 bases. The germline gives CDR1 SGHRS, CDR2 YFSETQ. Trimming at V came to 4 bases and at J to 3 bases, leaving 10 bases not matched to a gene. The CDR3 loop spans 16 amino acids. The CDR3 nucleotides are TGCGCCAGCAGCACCAGACAGGGGCGAAGGACAGATACGCAGTATTTT. Its translation: CASSTRQGRRTDTQYF.

The chain uses TRBV20-1 and TRBJ2-7; TRBD1 is a possible D gene (5 bases). Germline lookup yields CDR1 DFQATT and CDR2 SNEGSKA (reference sequence). The CDR3 is 14 amino acids. The ends were cut back, 5 bases at V and 0 bases at J, with 14 bases in the middle. The CDR3 bases are TGCAGTGCTCCTCGACAGATTCTCTCCTACGAGCAGTACTTC. Its protein is CSAPRQILSYEQYF.

This clonotype has just one count. The junction differs from germline at one of its ends, possibly a read error. The V call is TRBV4-3, the J call TRBJ2-1; no clear D gene. The V gene's germline CDR1 is LGHNA and CDR2 YSLEER. This CDR3 comprises 13 residues. CDR3 sequence reads: CASCQVGTDEQFF. The CDR3 DNA sequence: TGCGCCAGCTGCCAAGTAGGCACCGATGAGCAGTTCTTC.

In its sample, this clonotype was seen many times. V is TRBV9 and J is TRBJ1-1; unclear D gene. The V end was cut by 0 bases, the J end by 1 base, with 7 bases between. The CDR3 runs to 14 residues. CDR1 is SGDLS, CDR2 YYNGEE, per germline. The CDR3 DNA sequence: TGTGCCAGCAGCGTAGGACGCAGGAACACTGAAGCTTTCTTT. It is translated as CASSVGRRNTEAFF.

Many counts were recorded for this clonotype. The chain joins TRBV5-1 to TRBJ1-4; 7 positions agree with TRBD1. The germline V gene encodes CDR1 SGHRS and CDR2 YFSETQ. The CDR3 spans 15 residues. V gave up 5 bases and J gave up 10 bases; unmatched junction bases: 14. The CDR3 nucleotides are TGCGCCAGCAGGGATCAACAGGGGACGTCAGGAAAACTGTTTTTT. Encoded protein: CASRDQQGTSGKLFF.

There are many counts of this clonotype. This chain connects TRBV6-5 to TRBJ2-1, with D uncertain. The CDR3 sequence is 13 residues long. V dropped 0 bases and J dropped 8 bases, with 8 bases sitting between them. CDR1 is MNHEY, CDR2 SVGAGI, per germline. CDR3 in amino acids: CASSYSGSDEQFF. The CDR3 nucleotides read TGTGCCAGCAGTTACTCCGGCTCTGATGAGCAGTTCTTC.

Here the CDR3 DNA reads TGTGCCAGCAGCCCCCCAGCCCGGAGCTACAATGAGCAGTTCTTC. As protein: CASSPPARSYNEQFF. V and J are TRBV7-9 and TRBJ2-1; no clear D. V dropped 5 bases and J dropped 3 bases, with 14 bases sitting between them. CDR1 SEHNR and CDR2 FQNEAQ come from the germline V gene (reference sequence). This CDR3 has 15 amino acids.

There are a few counts of this clonotype. V is TRBV11-2 and J is TRBJ2-4, with no clear D. This CDR3 is 13 amino acids long. Germline values: CDR1 SGHAT, CDR2 FQNNGV. V was cut by 1 base and J by 5 bases, with 6 bases left in between. The CDR3 nucleotides read TGTGCCAGCAGCTTAGGTTTGGAAAACATTCAGTACTTC. Protein sequence: CASSLGLENIQYF.

This clonotype was detected many times. V usage is TRBV5-1 and J usage is TRBJ1-1; D unclear. Trimming removed 6 bases at V and 0 bases at J, with 12 bases between. The germline V gene has CDR1 SGHRS and CDR2 YFSETQ. The CDR3 spans 14 residues. The CDR3 reads CASTLGSLNTEAFF. CDR3 in DNA: TGCGCCAGCACCCTTGGCAGTCTGAACACTGAAGCTTTCTTT.

Many counts were recorded for this clonotype. The chain has TRBV27 and TRBJ1-2; no clear D. V gave up 2 bases and J gave up 5 bases, with 12 bases separating them. Germline V gives CDR1 MNHEY, CDR2 SMNVEV (reference sequence). The CDR3 has 14 amino acids. In nucleotides, the CDR3 is TGTGCCAGCAGTTTAAGGCGTCAGATATATGGCTACACCTTC. Protein: CASSLRRQIYGYTF.